This TCR beta chain is drawn from a study of blood T cell repertoires in COVID-19. Study at large: The study drew acute and convalescent COVID-19 samples from the United States, Italy and Spain. The analysed material was cDNA or gDNA that came from T cells, B-cell-depleted T cells, or PBMCs.

This CDR3 has 14 amino acids. Germline V gene lookup returns CDR1 SGHAT and CDR2 FQNNGV. V was pared by 6 bases and J by 8 bases, with 19 bases between. Original methodology: Amplification of reference gene primers provided the estimated nucleated cell counts. Using immunoSEQ multiplex PCR, the repertoire was profiled, and TCRdb retains in-frame clones only, with some absent. The V and J calls and clone size come from that table; D and trimming were worked out from the DNA. The table records approximately 90,000 clones, roughly 84% of them present only once. The source material was peripheral blood. The V gene is TRBV11-2, the J gene TRBJ1-2; no reliable D call. The clonotype originates from a man between 65 and 85 years old with acute or convalescent COVID-19. CDR3 coding DNA: TGTGCCAGCAGTCTTACCGGGATCCAAGGAGGCTACACCTTC. This gives the protein CASSLTGIQGGYTF.